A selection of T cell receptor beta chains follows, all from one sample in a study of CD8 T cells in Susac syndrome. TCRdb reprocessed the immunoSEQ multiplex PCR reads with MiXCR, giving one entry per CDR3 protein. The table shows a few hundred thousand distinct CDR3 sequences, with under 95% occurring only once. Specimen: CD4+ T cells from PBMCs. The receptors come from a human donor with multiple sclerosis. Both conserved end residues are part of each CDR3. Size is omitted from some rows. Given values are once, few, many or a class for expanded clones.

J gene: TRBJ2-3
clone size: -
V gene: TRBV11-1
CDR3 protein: CASARLGAAGIGDTQYF

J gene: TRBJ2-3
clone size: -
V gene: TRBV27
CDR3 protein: CASDRGRRRSTDTQYF

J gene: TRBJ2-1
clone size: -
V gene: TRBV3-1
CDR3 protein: CASSQSIPNEQFF

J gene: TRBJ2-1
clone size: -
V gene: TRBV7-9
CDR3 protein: CASSFGMARRTDEQFF

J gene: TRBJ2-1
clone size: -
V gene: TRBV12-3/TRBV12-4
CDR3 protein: CASSASGTSRNEQFF

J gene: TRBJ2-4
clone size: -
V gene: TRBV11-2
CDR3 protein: CASSLDSRLAAKNIQYF

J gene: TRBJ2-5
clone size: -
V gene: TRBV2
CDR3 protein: CASLTGTSGTRKETQYF

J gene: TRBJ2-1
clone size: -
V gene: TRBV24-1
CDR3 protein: CATSPSGSWDEQFF

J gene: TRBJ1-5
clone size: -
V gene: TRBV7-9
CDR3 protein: CASSLDSGVNQPQHF

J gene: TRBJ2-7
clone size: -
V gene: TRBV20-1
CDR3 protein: CSAKGLAGFEQYF

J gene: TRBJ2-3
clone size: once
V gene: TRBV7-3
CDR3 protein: CASRRSGGRTDTQYF

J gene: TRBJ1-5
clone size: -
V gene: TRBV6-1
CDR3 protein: CASSEPYFTAQGSNQPQHF

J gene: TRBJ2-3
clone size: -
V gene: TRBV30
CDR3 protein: CAWSRGERDTQYF

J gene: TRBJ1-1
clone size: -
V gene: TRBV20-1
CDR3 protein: CSARDPRGVEAFF

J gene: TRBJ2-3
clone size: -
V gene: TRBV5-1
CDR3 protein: CASSYPGLITDTQYF

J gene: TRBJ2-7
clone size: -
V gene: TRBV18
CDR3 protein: CASSPGQIYEQYF

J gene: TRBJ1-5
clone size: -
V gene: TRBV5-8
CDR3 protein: CASSPGGVRGQPQHF

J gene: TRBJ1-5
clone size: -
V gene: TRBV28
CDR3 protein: CASIGTGIKPQHF

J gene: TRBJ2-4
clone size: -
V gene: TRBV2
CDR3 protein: CASREANLAKNIQYF

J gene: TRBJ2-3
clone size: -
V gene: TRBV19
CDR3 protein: CASSVLTSGGADTQYF

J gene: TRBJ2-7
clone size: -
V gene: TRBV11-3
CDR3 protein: CASRRGYEQYF

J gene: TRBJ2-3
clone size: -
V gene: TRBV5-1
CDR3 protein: CASSFTSGSTDTQYF

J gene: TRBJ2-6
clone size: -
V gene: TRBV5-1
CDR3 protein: CASTEPGANVLTF

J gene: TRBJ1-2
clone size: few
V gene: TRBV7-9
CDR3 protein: CASSLSTNYGYTF

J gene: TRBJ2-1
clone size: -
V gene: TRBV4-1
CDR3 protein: CASSQVNLVSYNEQFF

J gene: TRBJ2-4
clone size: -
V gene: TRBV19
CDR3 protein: CASSMRGAKNIQYF

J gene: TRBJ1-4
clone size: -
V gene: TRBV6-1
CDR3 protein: CASSPALVEEKLFF

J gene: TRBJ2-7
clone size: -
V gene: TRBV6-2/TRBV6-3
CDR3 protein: CASSRTSGSPIYEQYF

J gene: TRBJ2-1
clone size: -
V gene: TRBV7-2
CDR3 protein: CASSLSAGGAEQFF

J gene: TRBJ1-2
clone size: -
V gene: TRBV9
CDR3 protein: CASSTPGLRDYTF

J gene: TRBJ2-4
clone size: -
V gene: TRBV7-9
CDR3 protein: CASRRDRPQYF

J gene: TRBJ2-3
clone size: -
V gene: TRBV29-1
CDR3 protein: CSVESGETDTQYF

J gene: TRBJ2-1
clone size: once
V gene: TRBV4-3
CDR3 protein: CASSQARKSSYNEQFF

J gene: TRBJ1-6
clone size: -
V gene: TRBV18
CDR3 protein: CASSLIPDRGNNSPLHF